This TCR beta chain is drawn from a study of T cell responses to AZD1222 COVID-19 vaccine. Germline CDR1 SEHNR, CDR2 FQNEAQ (reference sequence). The CDR3 runs to 14 residues. The J segment lost 8 bases and the V segment lost 7 bases, leaving 8 bases of the junction unmatched. Sequencing was performed with immunoSEQ multiplex PCR; in TCRdb, only in-frame clones are kept and a portion is missing. This sample yields 100,000 to 140,000 clones, of which nearly 90% are seen a single time; approximately 4.8% belongs to the top ten. The chain is built from TRBV7-9 and TRBJ1-4, with TRBD1 matching over 9 bases. The source of this sequence is an adult who received the AZD1222 COVID-19 vaccine. The material was peripheral blood, obtained 28 days after the second AZD1222 dose. CDR3 sequence: CASTKGDREEKLFF. CDR3 nucleotides: TGTGCCAGCACCAAGGGGGACAGGGAGGAAAAACTGTTTTTT.